This T cell receptor (beta chain) was documented in a study of control samples from healthy donors and cancer patients. There are 15 residues in the CDR3. Germline values: CDR1 KGHDR, CDR2 SFDVKD. V lost 3 bases, J lost 3 bases, and 13 bases lay in between. Produced via immunoSEQ multiplex PCR; TCRdb's table is partial and in-frame only. The sample carries roughly 130,000 clones, 80% to 95% recorded once. The sample consisted of blood. This chain connects TRBV24-1 to TRBJ1-2; the D gene is possibly TRBD1 (6 bases). The receptor was isolated from a man between 18 and 35 years old in good health. CDR3 nucleotide sequence: TGTGCCACCAGTGATGGCAACAGGGAGGACTATGGCTACACCTTC. Translated, it gives CATSDGNREDYGYTF.